This T cell receptor (beta chain) was documented in a study of blood T cell repertoires in COVID-19. Method: immunoSEQ multiplex PCR; TCRdb's copy keeps in-frame clones and lacks some. The repertoire holds some 50,000 clones, with 88% as singletons. The CDR3 is made up of 16 amino acids. V was clipped by 0 bases and J by 2 bases; unmatched bases: 6. Germline assignment: CDR1 SGHRS and CDR2 YFSETQ. The origin of this receptor is a woman in her seventies with active COVID-19. The chain links TRBV5-1 to TRBJ2-7; 9 bases are shared with TRBD2. Sample: peripheral blood. The CDR3 DNA reads TGCGCCAGCAGCTTGGTAAGCGGGACTAGCCCCTACGAGCAGTACTTC. This codes for CASSLVSGTSPYEQYF. The full variable domain, in which reference TRBV5-1 and TRBJ2-7 provide the parts outside the CDR3, is KAGVTQTPRYLIKTRGQQVTLSCSPISGHRSVSWYQQTPGQGLQFLFEYFSETQRNKGNFPGRFSGRQFSNSRSEMNVSTLELGDSALYLCASSLVSGTSPYEQYFGPGTRLTVT.